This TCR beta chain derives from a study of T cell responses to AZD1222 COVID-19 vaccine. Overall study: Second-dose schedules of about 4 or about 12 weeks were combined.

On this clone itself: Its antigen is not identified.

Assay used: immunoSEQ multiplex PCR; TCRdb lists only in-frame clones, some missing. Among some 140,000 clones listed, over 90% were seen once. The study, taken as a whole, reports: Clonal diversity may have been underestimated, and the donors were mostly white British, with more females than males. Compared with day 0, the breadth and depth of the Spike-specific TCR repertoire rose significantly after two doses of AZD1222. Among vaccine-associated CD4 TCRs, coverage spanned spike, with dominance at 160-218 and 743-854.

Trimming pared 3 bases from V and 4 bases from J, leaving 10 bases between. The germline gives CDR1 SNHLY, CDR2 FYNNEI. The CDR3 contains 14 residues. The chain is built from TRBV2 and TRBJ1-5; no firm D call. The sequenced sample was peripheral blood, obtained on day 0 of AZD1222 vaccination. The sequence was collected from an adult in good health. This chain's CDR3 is CASSDSTQNQPQHF. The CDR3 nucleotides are TGTGCCAGCAGTGATAGTACTCAGAATCAGCCCCAGCATTTT.